This record covers a single T cell receptor (beta chain). Its antigen remains unidentified. These data belong to a study of CXCR3-negative and CXCR3-positive naive CD8 T cells. Germline V CDR1 and CDR2: MNHEY, SVGAGI. The CDR3 is 12 amino acids. Each TRB cDNA library was prepared by 5' RACE (with UMI labels). One entry per CDR3 protein, without DNA, is what TCRdb gives after re-calling the 5' RACE reads. The sample features roughly 110,000 distinct CDR3 sequences, with roughly 0.38% in its top ten. Study findings and constraints: TRB CDR3s were more hydrophobic in CXCR3-positive than in CXCR3-negative naive cells.

This receptor was identified in a human donor in good health. Some clones in this sample may be carry-over from other donors' samples. J is TRBJ2-7 and V is TRBV6-5. Material: naive CXCR3+ CD8+ T cells from blood. Subset noted: CD45RO-CCR7+CD27+CD95- naive CD8+ T cells expressing CXCR3 (TNR3+). This chain's CDR3 is CASSSLLGEQYF.